This T cell receptor (beta chain) appears in the sequencing data of a study of blood T cell repertoires in COVID-19. For the study at large: Samples came from the United States, Italy and Spain, spanning acute and convalescent COVID-19.

V was clipped by 1 base and J by 7 bases, with 15 bases between them. CDR3 length equals 14 residues. CDR1 is SGDLS and CDR2 is YYNGEE in the germline V gene. This table comes from immunoSEQ multiplex PCR, and its TCRdb copy is limited to in-frame clones, with some not included. The sample contains about 110,000 clones, more than 70% of which appear only once. The clonotype comes from a woman in her 70s who had recovered from COVID-19. The rearrangement uses TRBV9 and TRBJ2-7; D perhaps matches TRBD2 (6 bases). The source material was peripheral blood. The CDR3 here is CASSVLSGGGEQYF. The CDR3 nucleotides are TGTGCCAGCAGCGTACTGAGCGGTGGGGGGGAGCAGTACTTC.